The present T cell receptor (beta chain) was sequenced within a study of T cell responses to AZD1222 COVID-19 vaccine. Findings and limits, study-wide: Most donors were white British and more were female, and clonal diversity was possibly underestimated. Among spike-specific TCRs, nearly half reportedly target unmutated variant regions. Just a handful of AZD1222 recipients were seropositive at baseline. Samples come after the peak T cell response, not at day 14.

This CDR3 has 14 residues. With 3 bases removed from V and 7 bases from J, the gap between germline ends came to 13 bases. Germline V CDR1 and CDR2: SGHTA, FQGNSA. The data were produced by immunoSEQ multiplex PCR, yet TCRdb's version contains in-frame clones alone and is incomplete. The sample shows some 110,000 clones, about 90% of them seen only once. As concerns this clone: The antigen remains unidentified.

The sample in question was peripheral blood, obtained on day 0 of AZD1222 vaccination. The clonotype was recovered from an adult in good health. This sequence joins TRBV7-2 and TRBJ2-1; D gene ambiguous. The CDR3 nucleotides are TGTGCCAGCAGCTTTGGTAGCTCTATAAATGAGCAGTTCTTC. The encoded protein is CASSFGSSINEQFF.